This T cell receptor (beta chain) was identified during a study of CD8 T cells in Susac syndrome (dated by TCRdb to the late 2010s). At the level of the whole study: Whether CD8+ T cell activation and differentiation in Susac syndrome was antigen driven was tested using repertoire sequencing. General conclusions and limits of the study: The number of individuals in the TCR sequencing and HLA analysis was acknowledged as relatively small.

High-throughput TCR beta sequencing profiled peripheral blood CD8+ and CD4+ T cells from healthy donors, Susac syndrome patients and multiple sclerosis patients. The multiple sclerosis controls were treatment-naive patients who had stable or active relapsing-remitting disease and met the revised McDonald criteria. CD8+ TEMRA cells were enriched by FACS, while bulk CD8+ and CD4+ T cells were purified by magnetic negative isolation. Blood was collected in EDTA tubes and processed within 24 hours, with PBMCs isolated through density gradient centrifugation. PBMCs intended for TCR sequencing were frozen in liquid nitrogen and were later thawed in a 37 degrees C water bath. The sorted or isolated CD4+, CD8+ and CD8+ TEMRA cells had a purity of 90% or higher. The CDR3 spans 16 residues, from the cysteine through the phenylalanine. Only CDR3 DNA is held: 48 bases, read in frame from base 1. Via the germline V gene, CDR1 is MNHNS and CDR2 SASEGT. V sheds 5 bases and J sheds 3 bases, leaving 17 bases between their ends.

RNA was extracted using the RNeasy kit, and roughly 0.5 to 1 microgram was reverse transcribed with random hexamers. The immunoSEQ multiplex PCR assay, which covers 54 Vbeta and 13 Jbeta segments, was used to amplify TCR beta CDR3 regions. PCR amplification bias was corrected using a synthetic template baseline for primer optimization and computational correction. Per the original workflow: Only productive sequences were kept, with reads annotated to V, D and J genes according to IMGT and analyzed in immunoSEQ Analyzer. To calculate clonality, Shannon entropy was normalized by log2 of the number of productive unique sequences and then subtracted from one. For each patient and control, public and private clones were evaluated among the 100 most prevalent clones. Clones were defined as Susac-specific when absent from the healthy and MS cohorts, from about a thousand published viral clones and from other ImmuneACCESS disease sequences. The public reads were reanalyzed by TCRdb: fastp trimming at Q25, MiXCR alignment, in-frame beta chains only. Rows matching on CDR3 protein sequence are summarized as one entry with the most common DNA and genes. The V and J calls were not made by the authors but by TCRdb's processing. The sample profile shows hundreds of thousands of distinct CDR3 sequences; around 93% of them were found once. Together, the top ten hold 0.082% of the sample.

About this clonotype itself: Its binding antigen is unknown. There are no base qualities to consult, and no much larger clone falls within one base.

The sample was CD4+ T cells from PBMCs. Recombination linked TRBV6-1 to TRBJ2-4; TRBD2 is possibly the D segment (5 matching bases). This receptor was identified in a human donor with multiple sclerosis. The sequenced DNA is TGTGCCAGCAGTACGCCGGCGGGTTTGGGCAAAAACATTCAGTACTTC. Its protein is CASSTPAGLGKNIQYF.